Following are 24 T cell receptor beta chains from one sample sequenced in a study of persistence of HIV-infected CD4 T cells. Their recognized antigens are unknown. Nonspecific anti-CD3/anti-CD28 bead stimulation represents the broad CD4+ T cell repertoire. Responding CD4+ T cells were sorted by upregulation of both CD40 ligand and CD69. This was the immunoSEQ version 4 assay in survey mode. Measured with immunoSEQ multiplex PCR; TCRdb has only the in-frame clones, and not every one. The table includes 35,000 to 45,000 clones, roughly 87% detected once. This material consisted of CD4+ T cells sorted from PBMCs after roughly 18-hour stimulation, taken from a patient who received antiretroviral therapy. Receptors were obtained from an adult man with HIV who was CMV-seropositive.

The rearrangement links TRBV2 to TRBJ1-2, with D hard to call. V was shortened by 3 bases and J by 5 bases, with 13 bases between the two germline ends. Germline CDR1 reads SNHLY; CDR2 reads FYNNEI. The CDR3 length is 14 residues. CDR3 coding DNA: TGTGCCAGCAGTGAGAAAGGGCCGAGATATGGCTACACCTTC. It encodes CASSEKGPRYGYTF.

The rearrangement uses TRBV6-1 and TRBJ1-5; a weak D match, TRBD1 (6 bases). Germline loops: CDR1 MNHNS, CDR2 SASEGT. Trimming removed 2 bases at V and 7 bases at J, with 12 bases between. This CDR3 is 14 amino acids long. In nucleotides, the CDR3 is TGTGCCAGCAGTGAAACAGGGCAAGTACAGCCCCAGCATTTT. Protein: CASSETGQVQPQHF.

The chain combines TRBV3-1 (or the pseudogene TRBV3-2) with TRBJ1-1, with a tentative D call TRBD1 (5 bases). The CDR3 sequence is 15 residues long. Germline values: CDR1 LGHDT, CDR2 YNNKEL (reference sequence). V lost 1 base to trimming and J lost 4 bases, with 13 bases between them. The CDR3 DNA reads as TGTGCCAGCAGCCAAGGAAGTTGGAGGGGCACTGAAGCTTTCTTT. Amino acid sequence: CASSQGSWRGTEAFF.

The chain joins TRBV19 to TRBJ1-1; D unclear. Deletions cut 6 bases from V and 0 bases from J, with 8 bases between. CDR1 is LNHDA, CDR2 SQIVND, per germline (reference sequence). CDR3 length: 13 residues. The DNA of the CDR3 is TGTGCCAGTAGAGATGGCATGAACACTGAAGCTTTCTTT. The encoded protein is CASRDGMNTEAFF.

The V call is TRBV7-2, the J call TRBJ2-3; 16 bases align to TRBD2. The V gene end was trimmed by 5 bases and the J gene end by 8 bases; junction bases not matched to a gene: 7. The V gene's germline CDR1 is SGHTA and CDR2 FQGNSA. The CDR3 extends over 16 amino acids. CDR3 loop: CASSPSGTSGRGTQYF. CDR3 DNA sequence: TGTGCCAGCAGCCCCTCTGGGACTAGCGGGAGGGGTACGCAGTATTTT.

DNA of the CDR3: TGTGCCACCAGCAGAGATCGAGGGCTCGAGCAGTACTTC. It codes for CATSRDRGLEQYF. The rearrangement joins TRBV15 to TRBJ2-7, with D possibly matching TRBD2 (5 bases). The germline CDR1 and CDR2 sequences are LNHNV and YYDKDF (reference sequence). Trimming shortened V by 0 bases and J by 6 bases, and 9 bases separated the two germline ends. The CDR3 contains 13 residues.

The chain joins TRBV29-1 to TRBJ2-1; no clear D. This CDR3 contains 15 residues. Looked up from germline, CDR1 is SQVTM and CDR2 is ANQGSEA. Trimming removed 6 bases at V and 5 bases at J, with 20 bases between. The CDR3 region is CSVGTRLQGDNEQFF. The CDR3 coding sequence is TGCAGCGTCGGTACTCGGCTACAAGGCGACAATGAGCAGTTCTTC.

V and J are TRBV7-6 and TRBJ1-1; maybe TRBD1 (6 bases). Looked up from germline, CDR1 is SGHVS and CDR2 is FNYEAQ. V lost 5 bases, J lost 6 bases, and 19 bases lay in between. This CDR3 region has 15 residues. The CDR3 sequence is CASSLRLGAPAEAFF. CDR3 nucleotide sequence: TGTGCCAGCAGCCTCAGGTTGGGGGCTCCTGCTGAAGCTTTCTTT. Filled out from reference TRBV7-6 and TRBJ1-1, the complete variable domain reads GAGVSQSPRYKVTKRGQDVALRCDPISGHVSLYWYRQALGQGPEFLTYFNYEAQQDKSGLPNDRFSAERPEGSISTLTIQRTEQRDSAMYRCASSLRLGAPAEAFFGQGTRLTVV.

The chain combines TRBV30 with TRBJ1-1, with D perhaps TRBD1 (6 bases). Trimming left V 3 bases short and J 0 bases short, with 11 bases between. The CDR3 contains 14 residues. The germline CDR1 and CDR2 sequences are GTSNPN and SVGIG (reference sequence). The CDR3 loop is CAWRGRGLNTEAFF. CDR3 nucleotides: TGTGCCTGGAGAGGGCGGGGGCTGAACACTGAAGCTTTCTTT.

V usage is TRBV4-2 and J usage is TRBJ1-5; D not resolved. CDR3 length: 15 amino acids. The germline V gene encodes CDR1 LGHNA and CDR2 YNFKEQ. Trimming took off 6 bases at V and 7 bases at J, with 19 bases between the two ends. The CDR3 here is CASRSGTQAGQPQHF. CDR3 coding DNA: TGTGCCAGCAGATCCGGTACCCAGGCGGGGCAGCCCCAGCATTTT.

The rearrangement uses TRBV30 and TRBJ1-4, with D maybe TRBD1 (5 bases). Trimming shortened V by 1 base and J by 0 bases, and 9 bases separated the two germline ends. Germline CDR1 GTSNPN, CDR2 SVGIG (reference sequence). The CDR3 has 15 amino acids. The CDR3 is CAWSEGLTTNEKLFF. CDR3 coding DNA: TGTGCCTGGAGTGAGGGACTTACAACTAATGAAAAACTGTTTTTT.

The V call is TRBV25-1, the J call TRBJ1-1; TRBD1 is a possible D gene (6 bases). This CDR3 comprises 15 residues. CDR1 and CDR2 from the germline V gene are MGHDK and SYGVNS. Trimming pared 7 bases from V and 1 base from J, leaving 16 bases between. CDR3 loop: CASTRLEGGNTEAFF. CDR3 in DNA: TGTGCCAGCACTCGACTTGAGGGGGGGAACACTGAAGCTTTCTTT.

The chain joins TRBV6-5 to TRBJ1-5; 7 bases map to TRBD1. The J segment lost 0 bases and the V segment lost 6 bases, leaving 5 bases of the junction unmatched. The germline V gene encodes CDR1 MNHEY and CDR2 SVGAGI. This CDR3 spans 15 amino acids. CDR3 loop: CASSQGQLSNQPQHF. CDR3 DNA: TGTGCCAGCAGCCAGGGACAGCTTAGCAATCAGCCCCAGCATTTT.

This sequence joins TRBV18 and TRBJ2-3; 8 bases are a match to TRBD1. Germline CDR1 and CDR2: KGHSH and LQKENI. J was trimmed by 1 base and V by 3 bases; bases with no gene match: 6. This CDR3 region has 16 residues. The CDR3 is CASSPAGTGGTDTQYF. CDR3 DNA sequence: TGTGCCAGCTCACCTGCCGGGACAGGAGGCACAGATACGCAGTATTTT.

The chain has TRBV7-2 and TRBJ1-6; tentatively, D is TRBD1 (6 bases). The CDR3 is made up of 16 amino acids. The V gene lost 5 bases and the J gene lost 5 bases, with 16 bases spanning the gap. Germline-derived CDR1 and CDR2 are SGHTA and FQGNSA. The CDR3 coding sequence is TGTGCCAGCAGCCCGCGGACAGCTCTCGATAATTCACCCCTCCACTTT. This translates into CASSPRTALDNSPLHF.

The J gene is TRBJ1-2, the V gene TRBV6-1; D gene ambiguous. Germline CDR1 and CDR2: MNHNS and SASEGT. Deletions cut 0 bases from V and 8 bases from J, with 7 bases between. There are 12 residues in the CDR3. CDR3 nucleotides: TGTGCCAGCAGTGAAGCGTTAAACGGCTACACCTTC. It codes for CASSEALNGYTF.

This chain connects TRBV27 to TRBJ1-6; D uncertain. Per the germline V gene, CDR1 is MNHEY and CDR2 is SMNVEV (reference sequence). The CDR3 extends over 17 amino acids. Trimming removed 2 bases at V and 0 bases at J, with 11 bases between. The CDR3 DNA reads TGTGCCAGCAGTTTAGGGCAGACGAGCTCCTATAATTCACCCCTCCACTTT. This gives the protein CASSLGQTSSYNSPLHF.

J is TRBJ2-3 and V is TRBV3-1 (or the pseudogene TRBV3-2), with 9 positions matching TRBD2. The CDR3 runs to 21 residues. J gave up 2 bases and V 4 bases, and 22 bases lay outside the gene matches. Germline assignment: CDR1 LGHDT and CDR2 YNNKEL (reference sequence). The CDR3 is CASSRFGTASGNTYSTDTQYF. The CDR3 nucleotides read TGTGCCAGCAGCCGATTTGGGACGGCTAGCGGGAATACCTACTCCACAGATACGCAGTATTTT.

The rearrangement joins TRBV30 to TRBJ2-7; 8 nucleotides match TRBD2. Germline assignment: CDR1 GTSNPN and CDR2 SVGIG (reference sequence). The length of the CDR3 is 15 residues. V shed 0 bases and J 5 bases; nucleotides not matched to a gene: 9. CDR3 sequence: CAWSVLGTSLHEQYF. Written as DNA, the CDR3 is TGTGCCTGGAGTGTACTTGGGACTAGTCTCCACGAGCAGTACTTC.

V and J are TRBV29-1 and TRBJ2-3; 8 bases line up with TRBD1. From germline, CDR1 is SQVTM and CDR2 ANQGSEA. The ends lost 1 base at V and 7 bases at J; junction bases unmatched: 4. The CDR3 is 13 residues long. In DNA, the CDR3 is TGCAGCGTTGAAGCGCAGGGGGCTAATACGCAGTATTTT. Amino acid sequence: CSVEAQGANTQYF.

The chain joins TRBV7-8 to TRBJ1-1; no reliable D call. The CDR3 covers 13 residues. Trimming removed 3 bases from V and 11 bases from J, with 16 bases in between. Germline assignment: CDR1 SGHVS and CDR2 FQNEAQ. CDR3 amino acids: CASSFQNLLEAFF. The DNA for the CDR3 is TGTGCCAGCAGCTTCCAAAACTTACTCGAGGCTTTCTTT.

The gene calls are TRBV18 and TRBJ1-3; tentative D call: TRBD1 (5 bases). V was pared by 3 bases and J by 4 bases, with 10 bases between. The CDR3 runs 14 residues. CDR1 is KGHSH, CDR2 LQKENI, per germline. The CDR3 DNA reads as TGTGCCAGCTCACCCGGGACCATCGGAAACACCATATATTTT. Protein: CASSPGTIGNTIYF.

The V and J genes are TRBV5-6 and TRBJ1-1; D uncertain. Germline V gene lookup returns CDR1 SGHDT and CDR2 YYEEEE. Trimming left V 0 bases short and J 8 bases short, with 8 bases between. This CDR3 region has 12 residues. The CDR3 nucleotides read TGTGCCAGCAGCTTGGCCGCAAACGAAGCTTTCTTT. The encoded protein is CASSLAANEAFF. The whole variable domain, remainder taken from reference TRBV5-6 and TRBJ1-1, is DAGVTQSPTHLIKTRGQQVTLRCSPKSGHDTVSWYQQALGQGPQFIFQYYEEEERQRGNFPDRFSGHQFPNYSSELNVNALLLGDSALYLCASSLAANEAFFGQGTRLTVV.

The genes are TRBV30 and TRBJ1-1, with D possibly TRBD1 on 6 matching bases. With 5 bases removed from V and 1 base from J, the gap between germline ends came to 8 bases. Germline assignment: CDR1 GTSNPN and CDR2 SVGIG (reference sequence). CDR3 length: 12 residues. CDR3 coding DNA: TGTGCCTGGGGACAGACGAACACTGAAGCTTTCTTT. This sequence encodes CAWGQTNTEAFF.